The 24 T cell receptor beta chains given below trace back to one sample, sequenced in a study of read filtering for tumor transcriptome and immune sequencing (dated by TCRdb to 2020 to 2022). The sequencer was an Illumina HiSeq 4000. TCR libraries were built from about 420 ng RNA with the Immunoverse kit, using molecular barcoded adaptors covering alpha/delta and beta/gamma chains. TCRdb itself trimmed the public reads at Q25 with fastp, ran MiXCR and retained productive beta chains. Each record represents a unique CDR3 protein, reported with the most common genes and DNA among its rows. In this sample the table shows fewer than 30,000 distinct CDR3 sequences, under 25% of which occur a single time. 15% to 20% of the sample comes from the top ten. Sequenced sample: a population of CD138-negative cells sorted from bone marrow. The sample's cell subset or site label, decoded: bone marrow mononuclear cells depleted of CD138+ plasma/myeloma cells by negative magnetic selection. These TCRs come from a donor at least 40 years old with multiple myeloma.

This clonotype has just a few counts. The chain employs TRBV21-1 and TRBJ1-3; the D segment call TRBD1 is taken from the table without a DNA check. TRBV21-1 is listed as a pseudogene. This CDR3 region has 16 residues. CDR3 protein: CASSKHPGAKGNTIYF. The CDR3 bases are TGTGCCAGCAGCAAACACCCGGGGGCGAAGGGAAACACCATATATTTT.

With regard to this clonotype: A junction end diverges from the germline sequence, so it may reflect a read error. V usage is TRBV20-1 and J usage is TRBJ2-1, with a tentative D call TRBD1 (6 bases). Germline assignment: CDR1 DFQATT and CDR2 SNEGSKA (reference sequence). This CDR3 contains 12 residues. CDR3 in amino acids: CSTSDRYTEQFF. The CDR3 region has the DNA TGCAGTACAAGCGACAGGTACACTGAGCAGTTCTTC.

Of note for this clonotype: Being one base from a much bigger clone, this may be a read error. The CDR3 DNA follows: TGTGCCTGCAGCTACGAGATGAACACTGAAGCTTTCTTT. Its translation: CACSYEMNTEAFF. V is TRBV7-3 and J is TRBJ1-1; no clear D gene. The CDR3 spans 13 residues. From germline, CDR1 is SGHTA and CDR2 FQGTGA.

A note on this clonotype: This may be a read error, as it is one base from a much larger clone. V is TRBV20-1 and J is TRBJ1-2; tentatively, D is TRBD1 (5 bases). In germline, CDR1 is DFQATT, CDR2 SNEGSKA (reference sequence). This CDR3 is 15 amino acids long. The CDR3 nucleotides are TGCAGTGTTAGACCCCAGGGAGGTCCACTCTATGGCTACACCTTC. As protein: CSVRPQGGPLYGYTF.

This clonotype was recorded at least ten times. V usage is TRBV29-1 and J usage is TRBJ1-2; no definite D call. Germline assignment: CDR1 SQVTM and CDR2 ANQGSEA. The CDR3 has 12 amino acids. Trimming left V 4 bases short and J 1 base short, with 7 bases between. This chain's CDR3 is CSVVGSNYGYTF. As DNA, the CDR3 is TGCAGCGTTGTCGGCAGTAACTATGGCTACACCTTC. The full variable domain, with the rest looked up from reference TRBV29-1 and TRBJ1-2, is SAVISQKPSRDICQRGTSLTIQCQVDSQVTMMFWYRQQPGQSLTLIATANQGSEATYESGFVIDKFPISRPNLTFSTLTVSNMSPEDSSIYLCSVVGSNYGYTFGSGTRLTVV.

With respect to this clonotype: A far larger clone is off by one base, so a read error is likely. This chain connects TRBV6-6 to TRBJ2-1; 9 bases align to TRBD2. CDR3 length: 14 residues. Germline V lookup: CDR1 MNHNY, CDR2 SVGAGI (reference sequence). The V segment lost 4 bases and the J segment 9 bases; nucleotides outside the gene matches: 7. CDR3 in amino acids: CASSFGTSWSEQFF. The DNA for the CDR3 is TGTGCCAGCAGTTTCGGGACTAGCTGGAGTGAGCAGTTCTTC.

This clonotype was counted many times. The rearrangement uses TRBV20-1 and TRBJ2-1; 7 bases are shared with TRBD2. V dropped 3 bases and J dropped 0; count of bases not matched to a gene: 11. The germline gives CDR1 DFQATT, CDR2 SNEGSKA (reference sequence). CDR3 length: 17 residues. As DNA, the CDR3 is TGCAGTGCTAGGGGGAGCGGGACTCAATACTCCTACAATGAGCAGTTCTTC. Translating it yields CSARGSGTQYSYNEQFF.

This clonotype is medium-sized (0.01 to 0.1%). The chain recombines TRBV20-1 with TRBJ2-1, with 11 bases fitting TRBD2. The trim removed 8 bases at V and 4 bases at J, leaving 7 bases unmatched. The CDR3 has 14 residues. Germline CDR1 and CDR2: DFQATT and SNEGSKA (reference sequence). CDR3 DNA: TGCAGTCCCCCCGGGACTAGCGGATACAATGAGCAGTTCTTC. This codes for CSPPGTSGYNEQFF.

This clonotype was seen at least ten times. The V gene is TRBV7-6, the J gene TRBJ2-2, with 13 nucleotides matching TRBD2. This CDR3 is 20 amino acids long. CDR1 SGHVS and CDR2 FNYEAQ come from the germline V gene. Trimming cost V 4 bases and J 4 bases; bases outside gene matches: 15. CDR3 amino acids: CASSSQIALAGGPGTGELFF. In DNA, the CDR3 is TGTGCCAGCAGCTCCCAGATCGCACTAGCGGGAGGGCCTGGCACCGGGGAGCTGTTTTTT.

The table lists this clonotype with many counts. V usage is TRBV15 and J usage is TRBJ2-3; possible D gene TRBD2, 6 bases. V was pared by 1 base and J by 6 bases, with 17 bases between. The CDR3 consists of 16 residues. The germline V gene has CDR1 LNHNV and CDR2 YYDKDF (reference sequence). The CDR3 loop reads CATSRARSGGRDTQYF. The CDR3 nucleotides read TGTGCCACCAGCAGAGCTCGAAGCGGAGGGAGGGATACGCAGTATTTT.

There are many counts of this clonotype. The chain employs TRBV2 and TRBJ2-7; unclear D gene. Germline CDR1 SNHLY, CDR2 FYNNEI. The CDR3 length is 12 residues. The V and J ends lost 2 bases and 2 bases respectively, with 4 bases between them. The CDR3 reads CASSELAYEQYF. DNA of the CDR3: TGTGCCAGCAGTGAATTAGCCTACGAGCAGTACTTC.

About this clonotype: This may arise from a read error, as a much more abundant clone is one base away. The CDR3 DNA reads TGTGCCAGTAGTACTGCGGACGCGACCTACGAGCAGTACTTC. This sequence encodes CASSTADATYEQYF. The V gene is TRBV19, the J gene TRBJ2-7; the D is unclear. V lost 4 bases and J 2 bases, leaving 12 bases between the germline ends. Germline loops: CDR1 LNHDA, CDR2 SQIVND (reference sequence). The CDR3 loop spans 14 amino acids. The full variable domain, in which reference TRBV19 and TRBJ2-7 provide the parts outside the CDR3, is DGGITQSPKYLFRKEGQNVTLSCEQNLNHDAMYWYRQDPGQGLRLIYYSQIVNDFQKGDIAEGYSVSREKKESFPLTVTSAQKNPTAFYLCASSTADATYEQYFGPGTRLTVT.

In its sample, this clonotype was seen many times. The CDR3 nucleotides are TGTGCCAGCGGGTCTGAGGAGACCCAGTACTTC. As protein: CASGSEETQYF. The chain recombines TRBV6-9 with TRBJ2-5; D uncertain. In germline, CDR1 is MNHGY, CDR2 SVAAGI. The CDR3 runs 11 residues. V lost 8 bases and J lost 5, with 9 bases in between.

Remarks on this clonotype: Only one base separates this from a far larger clonotype, so it likely reflects a read error. This chain uses TRBV3-2 with TRBJ2-1; TRBD2 reflects the table's D call only, with no check against the DNA. TRBV3-2 is an annotated pseudogene. This CDR3 has 15 amino acids. The CDR3 DNA follows: TGTGCCAGCAGCCCACAAAGCGGGGGGGCCAATGAGCAGTTCTTC. Translated: CASSPQSGGANEQFF.

Ten or more counts support this clonotype. The chain joins TRBV7-9 to TRBJ1-2; D ambiguous. Deletions cut 3 bases from V and 0 bases from J, with 8 bases between. This CDR3 contains 14 residues. CDR1 is SEHNR, CDR2 FQNEAQ, per germline (reference sequence). CDR3 nucleotides: TGTGCCAGCAGCTTCTTTGGAGCTAACTATGGCTACACCTTC. Translating it yields CASSFFGANYGYTF.

As concerns this clonotype: The junction differs from germline at one of its ends, possibly a read error. CDR3 nucleotides: TGTGCCAGCAGCCCCGGACTAGCGGGAGGGTCCTACAATGAACAGTTCTTC. This sequence encodes CASSPGLAGGSYNEQFF. The chain couples TRBV11-2 to TRBJ2-1; TRBD2 aligns across 15 bases. Per the germline V gene, CDR1 is SGHAT and CDR2 is FQNNGV. The CDR3 has 17 residues.

The genes are TRBV5-4 and TRBJ1-6; D possibly corresponds to TRBD1 (5 bases). V lost 4 bases to trimming and J lost 3 bases, with 20 bases between them. Per germline, CDR1 SGHNT and CDR2 YYREEE (reference sequence). This CDR3 comprises 18 residues. CDR3 coding DNA: TGTGCCAGCAGCCGTCGGGCAGGGAATAACCTCTATAATTCACCCCTCCACTTT. Amino acids: CASSRRAGNNLYNSPLHF.

This clonotype was detected many times. V is TRBV29-1 and J is TRBJ1-1; D unresolved. V was cut by 3 bases and J by 1 base, with 12 bases left in between. The CDR3 loop spans 14 amino acids. Germline V gene sequence: CDR1 SQVTM, CDR2 ANQGSEA. The CDR3 region has the DNA TGCAGCGTTGAGGGTGGGCAGGAGAACACTGAAGCTTTCTTT. Protein sequence: CSVEGGQENTEAFF.

This clonotype came up many times. This could be a read error, since a much larger clone is one nucleotide away. The V and J genes are TRBV9 and TRBJ2-2; D not resolved. Germline CDR1 is SGDLS and CDR2 is YYNGEE. V lost 0 bases and J 5 bases, leaving 17 bases between the germline ends. The CDR3 runs to 17 residues. The CDR3 sequence: CASSVGPSNAETGELFF. CDR3 nucleotides: TGTGCCAGCAGCGTAGGCCCTTCTAATGCGGAGACCGGGGAGCTGTTTTTT.

This clonotype was recorded many times. J is TRBJ1-1 and V is TRBV28; D is unclear. CDR1 MDHEN and CDR2 SYDVKM come from the germline V gene. This CDR3 is 14 amino acids long. Trimming shortened V by 5 bases and J by 4 bases, and 14 bases separated the two germline ends. The CDR3 reads CASSTPAGSTEAFF. In DNA, the CDR3 is TGTGCCAGCAGTACCCCAGCGGGATCCACTGAAGCTTTCTTT.

This clonotype was counted a single time. Being one base from a much bigger clone, this may be a read error. The chain has TRBV25-1 and TRBJ2-5; 14 bases are a match to TRBD2. Germline lookup yields CDR1 MGHDK and CDR2 SYGVNS. The trim removed 7 bases at V and 7 bases at J, leaving 8 bases unmatched. The CDR3 extends over 15 amino acids. The CDR3 DNA reads as TGTGCCAGCAAGGGGACTAGCGGGAGTGTAGGGACCCAGTACTTC. Translation gives CASKGTSGSVGTQYF.

Ten or more counts support this clonotype. The chain carries TRBV28 and TRBJ2-7, with 14 bases matching TRBD2. The germline V gene has CDR1 MDHEN and CDR2 SYDVKM. The CDR3 consists of 15 residues. Losses at the gene ends were 6 bases for V and 7 bases for J; bases not matched to a gene: 8. CDR3 sequence (DNA): TGTGCCAGCAGCCCGACTAGCGGGAGGGGGGAGGAGCAGTACTTC. Translated: CASSPTSGRGEEQYF.

With regard to this clonotype: This could be a read error, since a much larger clone is one nucleotide away. The chain employs TRBV6-2 or TRBV6-3 and TRBJ2-7; maybe TRBD2 (5 bases). Germline CDR1 reads MNHEY; CDR2 reads SVGEGT. The CDR3 covers 13 residues. The CDR3 here is CASRGIASYERYF. The DNA for the CDR3 is TGTGCCAGCAGGGGGATAGCGAGCTACGAGCGGTACTTC.

This clonotype was observed once. The chain recombines TRBV12-3 or TRBV12-4 with TRBJ2-1; no clear D gene. The V and J ends lost 6 bases and 10 bases respectively, with 10 bases between them. This CDR3 has 11 amino acids. CDR3 DNA sequence: TGTGCCAGCAGCTCACTCAAAGAGCAGTTCTTC. It yields the protein CASSSLKEQFF.